The 13 T cell receptor beta chains in this list originate from one sample, sequenced in a study of T-cell memory formation after mild COVID-19. MiXCR, run by TCRdb on the 5' RACE reads, gives a single entry per CDR3 protein. The sample contains about 290,000 distinct CDR3 sequences, around 15% of which appear only once. Sequenced material: PBMCs or a T cell subset sorted from them (not recorded which). Receptors were obtained from a man aged 18 to 29 who had mild COVID-19 (a few samples of this study predate the infection). Cell type and time point are not known.

The chain joins TRBV12-3 or TRBV12-4 to TRBJ1-6, with 7 bases identical to TRBD1. Unmatched junction bases numbered 8, after V lost 3 bases and J lost 9 bases. The CDR3 covers 15 residues. The CDR3 DNA sequence: TGTGCCAGCAGTTTCCGACAGGGCGATAGTTCACCCCTCCACTTT. Its protein is CASSFRQGDSSPLHF.

This clonotype showed up just a few times. This rearrangement joins TRBV10-3 to TRBJ2-7; 11 nucleotides line up with TRBD1. This CDR3 has 13 residues. With V trimmed by 6 bases and J by 5 bases, 3 bases remained unmatched. Germline V gene data show CDR1 as ENHRY and CDR2 as SYGVKD. The CDR3 DNA follows: TGTGCCATCAGCCTGGGACAGGGGGACGAGCAGTACTTC. This gives the protein CAISLGQGDEQYF.

The V and J genes are TRBV27 and TRBJ1-5; D unresolved. This CDR3 has 14 amino acids. Trimming shortened V by 0 bases and J by 3 bases, and 6 bases separated the two germline ends. Looked up from germline, CDR1 is MNHEY and CDR2 is SMNVEV (reference sequence). CDR3 coding DNA: TGTGCCAGCAGTTTATCGAGTCTCAATCAGCCCCAGCATTTT. This sequence encodes CASSLSSLNQPQHF.

The sample holds a few counts of this clonotype. The V and J genes are TRBV12-3 or TRBV12-4 and TRBJ2-2; 7 nucleotides align to TRBD1. The V gene end was trimmed by 2 bases and the J gene end by 3 bases; junction bases not matched to a gene: 3. The CDR3 length is 15 residues. The CDR3 sequence is CASSLRGRDTGELFF. CDR3 DNA sequence: TGTGCCAGCAGTTTAAGGGGGCGCGACACCGGGGAGCTGTTTTTT.

This clonotype was seen only a few times. DNA of the CDR3: TGTGCCAGCACGGTGGATAACACTGAAGCTTTCTTT. Amino acid sequence: CASTVDNTEAFF. The V call is TRBV2, the J call TRBJ1-1; D remains unclear. With 7 bases removed from V and 2 bases from J, the gap between germline ends came to 8 bases. The CDR3 is made up of 12 amino acids. Germline-derived CDR1 and CDR2 are SNHLY and FYNNEI.

This clonotype has at least ten counts. The chain combines TRBV3-1 with TRBJ2-2; no clear D gene. There are 17 residues in the CDR3. Trimming removed 1 base from V and 2 bases from J, with 14 bases in between. Per germline, CDR1 LGHDT and CDR2 YNNKEL (reference sequence). The DNA for the CDR3 is TGTGCCAGCAGCCAAGTATTGGTCGGGCCAAACACCGGGGAGCTGTTTTTT. Its protein is CASSQVLVGPNTGELFF.

This clonotype was counted between two and nine times. CDR3 in amino acids: CSVEKAMNTEAFF. Written as DNA, the CDR3 is TGCAGCGTTGAAAAGGCAATGAACACTGAAGCTTTCTTT. The V gene is TRBV29-1, the J gene TRBJ1-1; no clear D. This CDR3 spans 13 amino acids. The germline V gene has CDR1 SQVTM and CDR2 ANQGSEA. V shed 2 bases and J shed 0 bases, with 7 bases lying between them.

This clonotype was detected only once. This chain connects TRBV14 to TRBJ1-5; possible D gene TRBD1, 6 bases. This CDR3 contains 15 residues. Germline lookup yields CDR1 SGHDN and CDR2 FVKESK. Trimming took off 4 bases at V and 4 bases at J, with 14 bases between the two ends. CDR3 DNA: TGTGCCAGCAGCCGCTCCGGGACAACAAATCAGCCCCAGCATTTT. Amino acids: CASSRSGTTNQPQHF.

This clonotype came up a few times. The chain has TRBV6-5 and TRBJ2-1; the D gene is possibly TRBD2 (8 bases). The germline V and J ends were trimmed by 0 bases and 0 bases, with 15 bases remaining between them. This CDR3 spans 18 amino acids. Germline V lookup: CDR1 MNHEY, CDR2 SVGAGI. As DNA, the CDR3 is TGTGCCAGCAGTTACTCGCGGCGGGGGGACAGCTCCTACAATGAGCAGTTCTTC. This encodes CASSYSRRGDSSYNEQFF.

This chain connects TRBV20-1 to TRBJ2-5; tentative D call: TRBD1 (6 bases). Germline-derived CDR1 and CDR2 are DFQATT and SNEGSKA (reference sequence). V lost 1 base, J lost 5 bases, and 11 bases lay in between. The CDR3 contains 13 residues. The CDR3: CSARGGQGETQYF. CDR3 nucleotide sequence: TGCAGTGCTAGAGGGGGGCAGGGCGAGACCCAGTACTTC.

This clonotype showed up just a few times. This chain links TRBV4-1 with TRBJ2-3; 8 bases map to TRBD2. V trimming: 7 bases; J trimming: 0 bases; junction bases outside the gene matches: 15. This CDR3 contains 18 residues. Per the germline V gene, CDR1 is MGHRA and CDR2 is YSYEKL. In DNA form, the CDR3 reads TGCGCCAGCACCCGAAAGCCGGGGGGGCCGACTAGCACAGATACGCAGTATTTT. This gives the protein CASTRKPGGPTSTDTQYF.

The chain employs TRBV14 and TRBJ2-5; D not certain. CDR3 length: 16 amino acids. The germline V gene has CDR1 SGHDN and CDR2 FVKESK. Trimming cost V 1 base and J 0 bases, with 12 bases left between them. CDR3 residues: CASSQVEGRHQETQYF. The CDR3 bases are TGTGCCAGCAGCCAAGTAGAAGGCAGGCACCAAGAGACCCAGTACTTC.

The CDR3 spells CASSLDYRGRETQYF. The DNA for the CDR3 is TGTGCCAGCAGCTTAGATTACAGGGGACGCGAGACCCAGTACTTC. The chain carries TRBV7-2 and TRBJ2-5; 7 nucleotides line up with TRBD1. Germline CDR1 is SGHTA and CDR2 is FQGNSA. The CDR3 covers 15 residues. V gave up 1 base and J gave up 5 bases; unmatched junction bases: 7.